These T cell receptor beta chains were read from a single sample in a study of T cell responses to AZD1222 COVID-19 vaccine. Sequencing was performed with immunoSEQ multiplex PCR; in TCRdb, only in-frame clones are kept and a portion is missing. Of approximately 90,000 clones listed, roughly nine tenths are singletons. Source: peripheral blood, taken on day 0 of AZD1222 vaccination. The receptors come from an adult in good health. CDR3s include the opening cysteine and the closing phenylalanine or tryptophan. Not all rows give a size; the values are once, few, many and, for expanded clones, a class.

v_call: TRBV10-3; j_call: TRBJ2-2; clone_size: -; cdr3_aa: CAISSTGELFF
v_call: TRBV4-1; j_call: TRBJ1-5; clone_size: -; cdr3_aa: CASSQDTGGTHYQPQHF
v_call: TRBV28; j_call: TRBJ1-5; clone_size: -; cdr3_aa: CASSSANQPQHF
v_call: TRBV7-9; j_call: TRBJ1-6; clone_size: -; cdr3_aa: CASSLAGVGNSPLHF
v_call: TRBV15; j_call: TRBJ1-1; clone_size: once; cdr3_aa: CATKALQHLGAFF
v_call: TRBV5-1; j_call: TRBJ1-1; clone_size: -; cdr3_aa: CASSHPGNTEAFF
v_call: TRBV5-8; j_call: TRBJ2-7; clone_size: -; cdr3_aa: CASSIPGQAETYEQYF
v_call: TRBV6-5; j_call: TRBJ1-5; clone_size: -; cdr3_aa: CASRPDRNQPQHF
v_call: TRBV2; j_call: TRBJ2-2; clone_size: -; cdr3_aa: CASSDVSSGGPTGELFF
v_call: TRBV28; j_call: TRBJ2-2; clone_size: -; cdr3_aa: CASSLKVPGELFF
v_call: TRBV6-5; j_call: TRBJ1-1; clone_size: -; cdr3_aa: CASSRPGGEAFF
v_call: TRBV7-9; j_call: TRBJ1-2; clone_size: -; cdr3_aa: CASSFSPGRPNYGYTF
v_call: TRBV28; j_call: TRBJ1-4; clone_size: -; cdr3_aa: CASSSAAGTGLGKLFF
v_call: TRBV5-4; j_call: TRBJ1-4; clone_size: -; cdr3_aa: CASSLTGLANEKLFF
v_call: TRBV14; j_call: TRBJ1-2; clone_size: -; cdr3_aa: CASSPTTGGYGYTF
v_call: TRBV6-2/TRBV6-3; j_call: TRBJ1-5; clone_size: -; cdr3_aa: CASSYSTQPQHF
v_call: TRBV7-8; j_call: TRBJ2-5; clone_size: -; cdr3_aa: CASSGRTSGEQETQYF
v_call: TRBV7-9; j_call: TRBJ1-2; clone_size: once; cdr3_aa: CASSLEGLAGVRNYGYTF
v_call: TRBV3-1/TRBV3-2; j_call: TRBJ2-1; clone_size: -; cdr3_aa: CASSYRSGSGEQFF
v_call: TRBV6-5; j_call: TRBJ1-2; clone_size: -; cdr3_aa: CASSSSTVLGYTF
v_call: TRBV5-1; j_call: TRBJ2-1; clone_size: -; cdr3_aa: CASRPWNLDAYNEQFF
v_call: TRBV12-3/TRBV12-4; j_call: TRBJ1-1; clone_size: -; cdr3_aa: CASSFGEATEAFF
v_call: TRBV5-1; j_call: TRBJ2-1; clone_size: -; cdr3_aa: CASSVRLASWDEQFF
v_call: TRBV7-6; j_call: TRBJ2-7; clone_size: -; cdr3_aa: CASSLGAGPYEQYF
v_call: TRBV28; j_call: TRBJ1-2; clone_size: -; cdr3_aa: CASSPPGTGAAYGYTF
v_call: TRBV11-2; j_call: TRBJ1-1; clone_size: -; cdr3_aa: CASSLVSGVGTEAFF
v_call: TRBV2; j_call: TRBJ1-5; clone_size: -; cdr3_aa: CASGTGPQPQHF
v_call: TRBV6-1; j_call: TRBJ1-4; clone_size: -; cdr3_aa: CASSEARNTGLGEKLFF
v_call: TRBV5-1; j_call: TRBJ1-2; clone_size: -; cdr3_aa: CASSNGQGAYGYTF
v_call: TRBV7-3; j_call: TRBJ2-1; clone_size: -; cdr3_aa: CASSLGQGGYNEQFF
v_call: TRBV10-2; j_call: TRBJ2-7; clone_size: -; cdr3_aa: CASSETARHEQYF
v_call: TRBV14; j_call: TRBJ2-1; clone_size: -; cdr3_aa: CASSQGLGNEQFF
v_call: TRBV6-5; j_call: TRBJ2-3; clone_size: -; cdr3_aa: CASSSQAGGTDTQYF
v_call: TRBV6-5; j_call: TRBJ1-1; clone_size: -; cdr3_aa: CASSSGAAGVTEAFF
v_call: TRBV29-1; j_call: TRBJ1-3; clone_size: -; cdr3_aa: CSVNQGAGNTIYF
v_call: TRBV5-6; j_call: TRBJ2-7; clone_size: -; cdr3_aa: CASSLSGIREQYF
v_call: TRBV5-1; j_call: TRBJ2-7; clone_size: -; cdr3_aa: CASSQSFGTGINSKDEQYF
v_call: TRBV20-1; j_call: TRBJ2-3; clone_size: -; cdr3_aa: CSASFQPAGLTQYF
v_call: TRBV19; j_call: TRBJ1-5; clone_size: once; cdr3_aa: CASNPGRDQPQHF
v_call: TRBV7-6; j_call: TRBJ2-3; clone_size: -; cdr3_aa: CASSLDQRGGPDTQYF
v_call: TRBV2; j_call: TRBJ1-3; clone_size: -; cdr3_aa: CASRGPTENTIYF
v_call: TRBV7-3; j_call: TRBJ1-1; clone_size: -; cdr3_aa: CASSLVQGSEAFF
v_call: TRBV7-9; j_call: TRBJ1-1; clone_size: -; cdr3_aa: CASRKAGGLDTEAFF
v_call: TRBV18; j_call: TRBJ1-5; clone_size: -; cdr3_aa: CASSLGQGSNQPQHF
v_call: TRBV7-6; j_call: TRBJ2-7; clone_size: once; cdr3_aa: CASSWGESSYEQYF
v_call: TRBV10-2; j_call: TRBJ1-5; clone_size: -; cdr3_aa: CASSEQGNQPQHF
v_call: TRBV19; j_call: TRBJ2-2; clone_size: -; cdr3_aa: CASSLGTGELFF
v_call: TRBV18; j_call: TRBJ1-4; clone_size: -; cdr3_aa: CASSRQATNEKLFF